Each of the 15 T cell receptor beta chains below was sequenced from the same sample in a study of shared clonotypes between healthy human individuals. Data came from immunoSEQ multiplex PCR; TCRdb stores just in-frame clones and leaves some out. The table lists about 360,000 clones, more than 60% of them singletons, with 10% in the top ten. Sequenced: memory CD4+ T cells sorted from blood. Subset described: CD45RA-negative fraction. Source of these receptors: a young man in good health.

The CDR3 bases are TGTGCCAGCAGGGCGGGACTAGCGCTCGAGCAGTACTTC. Protein: CASRAGLALEQYF. The chain joins TRBV2 to TRBJ2-7, with 10 bases identical to TRBD2. Germline values: CDR1 SNHLY, CDR2 FYNNEI. With 6 bases clipped from V and 6 bases from J, the junction kept 5 bases outside the gene matches. The CDR3 sequence is 13 residues long.

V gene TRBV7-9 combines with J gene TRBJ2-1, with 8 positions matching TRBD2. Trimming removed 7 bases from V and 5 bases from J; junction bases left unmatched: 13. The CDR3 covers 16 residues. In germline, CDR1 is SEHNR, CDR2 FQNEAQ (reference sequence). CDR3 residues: CASTPRGAGGDNEQFF. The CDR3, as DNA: TGTGCCAGCACACCCCGGGGGGCGGGGGGTGACAATGAGCAGTTCTTC.

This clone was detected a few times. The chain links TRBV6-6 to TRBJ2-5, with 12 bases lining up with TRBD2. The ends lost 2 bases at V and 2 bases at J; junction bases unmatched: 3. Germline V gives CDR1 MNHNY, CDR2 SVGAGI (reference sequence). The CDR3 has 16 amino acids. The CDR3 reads CASSYRTSGIQETQYF. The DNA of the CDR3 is TGTGCCAGCAGTTACCGGACTAGCGGGATTCAAGAGACCCAGTACTTC.

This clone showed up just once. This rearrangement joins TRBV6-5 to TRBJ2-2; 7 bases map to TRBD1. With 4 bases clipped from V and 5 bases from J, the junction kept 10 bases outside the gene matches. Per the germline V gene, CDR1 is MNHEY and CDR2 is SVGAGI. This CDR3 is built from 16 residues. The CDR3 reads CASSFRDHRGTGELFF. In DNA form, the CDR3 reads TGTGCCAGCAGTTTCCGAGATCACAGGGGAACCGGGGAGCTGTTTTTT.

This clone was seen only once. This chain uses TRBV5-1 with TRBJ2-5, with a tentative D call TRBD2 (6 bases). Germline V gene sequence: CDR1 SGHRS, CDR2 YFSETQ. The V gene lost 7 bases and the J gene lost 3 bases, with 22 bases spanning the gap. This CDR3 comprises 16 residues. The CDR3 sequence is CASGRGEGGVEETQYF. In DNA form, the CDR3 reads TGCGCCAGCGGACGAGGAGAGGGAGGCGTCGAAGAGACCCAGTACTTC.

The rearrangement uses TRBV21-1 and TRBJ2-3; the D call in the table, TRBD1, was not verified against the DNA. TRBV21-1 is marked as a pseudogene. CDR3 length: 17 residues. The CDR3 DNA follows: TGTGCCAGCAGCGCCCAAGGGACAGCCGTACCCACAGATACGCAGTATTTT. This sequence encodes CASSAQGTAVPTDTQYF.

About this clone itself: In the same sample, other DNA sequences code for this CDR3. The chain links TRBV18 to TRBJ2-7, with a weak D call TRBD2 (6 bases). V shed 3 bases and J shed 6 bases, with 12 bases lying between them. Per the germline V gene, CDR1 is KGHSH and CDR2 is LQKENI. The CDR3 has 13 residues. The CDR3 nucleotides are TGTGCCAGCTCACCGACGGAGCGGGTCGAGCAGTACTTC. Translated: CASSPTERVEQYF. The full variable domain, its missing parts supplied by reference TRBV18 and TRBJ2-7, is NAGVMQNPRHLVRRRGQEARLRCSPMKGHSHVYWYRQLPEEGLKFMVYLQKENIIDESGMPKERFSAEFPKEGPSILRIQQVVRGDSAAYFCASSPTERVEQYFGPGTRLTVT.

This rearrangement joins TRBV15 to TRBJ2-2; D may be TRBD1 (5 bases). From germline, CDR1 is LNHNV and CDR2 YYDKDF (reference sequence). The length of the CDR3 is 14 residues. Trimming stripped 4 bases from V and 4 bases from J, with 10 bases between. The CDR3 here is CATSKVRATGELFF. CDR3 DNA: TGTGCCACCAGCAAGGTCAGGGCCACCGGGGAGCTGTTTTTT. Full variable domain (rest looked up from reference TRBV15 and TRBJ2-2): DAMVIQNPRYQVTQFGKPVTLSCSQTLNHNVMYWYQQKSSQAPKLLFHYYDKDFNNEADTPDNFQSRRPNTSFCFLDIRSPGLGDTAMYLCATSKVRATGELFFGEGSRLTVL.

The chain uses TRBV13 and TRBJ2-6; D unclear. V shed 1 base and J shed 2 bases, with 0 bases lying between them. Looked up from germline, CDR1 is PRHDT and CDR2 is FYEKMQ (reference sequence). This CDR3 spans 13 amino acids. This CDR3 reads CASSLAGANVLTF. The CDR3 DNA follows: TGTGCCAGCAGCTTAGCTGGGGCCAACGTCCTGACTTTC.

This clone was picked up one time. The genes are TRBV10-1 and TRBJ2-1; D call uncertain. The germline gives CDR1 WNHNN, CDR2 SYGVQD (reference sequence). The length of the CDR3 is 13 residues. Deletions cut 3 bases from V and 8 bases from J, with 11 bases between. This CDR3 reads CASSEGSLDEQFF. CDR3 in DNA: TGCGCCAGCAGTGAAGGGTCTCTCGATGAGCAGTTCTTC.

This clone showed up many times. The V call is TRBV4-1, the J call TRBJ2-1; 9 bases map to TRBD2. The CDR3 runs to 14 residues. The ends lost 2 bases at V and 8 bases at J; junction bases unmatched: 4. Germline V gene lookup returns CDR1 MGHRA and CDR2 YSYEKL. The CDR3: CASSQQRGDDEQFF. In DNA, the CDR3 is TGCGCCAGCAGCCAACAGCGGGGGGACGATGAGCAGTTCTTC.

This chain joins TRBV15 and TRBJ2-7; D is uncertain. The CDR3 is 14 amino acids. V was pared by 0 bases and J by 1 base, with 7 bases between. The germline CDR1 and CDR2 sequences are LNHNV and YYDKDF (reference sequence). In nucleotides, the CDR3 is TGTGCCACCAGCAGAGATGCTGAATCCTACGAGCAGTACTTC. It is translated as CATSRDAESYEQYF.

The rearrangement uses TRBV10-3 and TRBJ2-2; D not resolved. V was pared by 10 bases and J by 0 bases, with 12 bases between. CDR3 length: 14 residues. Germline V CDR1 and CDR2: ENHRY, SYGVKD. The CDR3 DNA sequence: TGTGCCACCCAGGTGGATTCGAACACCGGGGAGCTGTTTTTT. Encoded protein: CATQVDSNTGELFF.

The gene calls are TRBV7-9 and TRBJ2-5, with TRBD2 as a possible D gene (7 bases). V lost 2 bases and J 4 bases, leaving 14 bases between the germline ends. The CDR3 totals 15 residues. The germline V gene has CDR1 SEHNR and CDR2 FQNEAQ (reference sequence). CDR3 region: CASSLRGGAVETQYF. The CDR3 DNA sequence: TGTGCCAGCAGCTTAAGGGGGGGAGCTGTAGAGACCCAGTACTTC.

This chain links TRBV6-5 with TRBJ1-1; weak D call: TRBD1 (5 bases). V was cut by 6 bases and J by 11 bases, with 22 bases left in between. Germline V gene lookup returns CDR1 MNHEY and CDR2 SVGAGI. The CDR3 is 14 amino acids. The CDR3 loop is CASRVGTVNTGAFF. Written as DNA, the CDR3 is TGTGCCAGCAGGGTAGGGACGGTGAACACTGGGGCTTTCTTT.